The 2 T cell receptor beta chains given below trace back to one sample, sequenced in a study of blood T cell repertoires in COVID-19. This table comes from immunoSEQ multiplex PCR, and its TCRdb copy is limited to in-frame clones, with some not included. Altogether about 340,000 clones are present, approximately 92% being singletons, with the ten largest covering roughly 18%. Sequenced input: PBMCs or T cells enriched from blood (not recorded which). The receptors were sampled from a woman in her twenties or thirties who had recovered from COVID-19.

DNA of the CDR3: TGTGCCAGCAGCTTTAGCGCCCGCTCCTACAATGAGCAGTTCTTC. Residues: CASSFSARSYNEQFF. V is TRBV5-6 and J is TRBJ2-1, with TRBD2 as a possible D gene (5 bases). Trimming stripped 2 bases from V and 0 bases from J, with 9 bases between. The CDR3 consists of 15 residues. Looked up from germline, CDR1 is SGHDT and CDR2 is YYEEEE.

The chain has TRBV18 and TRBJ2-5; 9 bases match TRBD1. Germline V lookup: CDR1 KGHSH, CDR2 LQKENI. The V segment lost 2 bases and the J segment 4 bases; nucleotides outside the gene matches: 2. This CDR3 spans 14 amino acids. The CDR3 DNA reads as TGTGCCAGCTCACCAAGGGACAGGGTAGAGACCCAGTACTTC. This sequence encodes CASSPRDRVETQYF.